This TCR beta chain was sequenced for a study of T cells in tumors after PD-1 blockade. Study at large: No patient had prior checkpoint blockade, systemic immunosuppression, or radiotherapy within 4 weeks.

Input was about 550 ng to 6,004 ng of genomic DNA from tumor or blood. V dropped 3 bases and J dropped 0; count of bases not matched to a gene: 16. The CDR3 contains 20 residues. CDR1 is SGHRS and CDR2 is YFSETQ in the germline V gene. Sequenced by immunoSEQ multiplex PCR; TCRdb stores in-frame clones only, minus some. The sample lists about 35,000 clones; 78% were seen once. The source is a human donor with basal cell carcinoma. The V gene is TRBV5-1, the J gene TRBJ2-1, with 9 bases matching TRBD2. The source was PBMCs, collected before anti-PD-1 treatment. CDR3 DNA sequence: TGCGCCAGCAGCTGGGGCGGGAGGGGGGCAGCCGGGAGCTCCTACAATGAGCAGTTCTTC. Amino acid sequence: CASSWGGRGAAGSSYNEQFF.